This TCR beta chain derives from a study of blood T cells in healthy people across ages. Comments on this clonotype: The antigen remains undetermined.

The authors ran a second PCR of about 6 to 11 cycles using a sample-barcoded 5' primer and a J-beta primer mix. Using its own MiXCR run on the 5' RACE reads, TCRdb lists one record per CDR3 protein. Of roughly 1,500,000 distinct CDR3 sequences listed, roughly 45% were seen once; the top ten hold under 8%. Findings and limits, study-wide: With donor CMV status unknown, expanded clonotype changes were possibly confounded. PBMCs that were unsorted prevented a conclusive naive versus antigen-experienced comparison.

Total RNA, at least 5 micrograms per sample, came from PBMCs. The origin of this receptor is a woman aged 18-29 years in good health. The specimen was blood.

CDR3 protein: CASRTGVQETQYF. The CDR3, as DNA: TGTGCCAGTAGAACGGGGGTCCAAGAGACCCAGTACTTC. The chain employs TRBV12-3 or TRBV12-4 and TRBJ2-5, with D possibly matching TRBD2 (6 bases). Trimming stripped 9 bases from V and 1 base from J, with 12 bases between. There are 13 residues in the CDR3.